A selection of T cell receptor beta chains follows, all from one sample in a study of CD8 T cells in Susac syndrome. MiXCR was run by TCRdb on the immunoSEQ multiplex PCR reads, yielding one entry per CDR3 protein. The sample includes 150,000 to 200,000 distinct CDR3 sequences, approximately 93% of them seen just once. The source material was CD4+ T cells from PBMCs. These receptors were obtained from a human donor with multiple sclerosis. Each CDR3 is given with its conserved first and last residue. Where a row states a size, it is once, few, many or the class of an expanded clone; other rows omit it.

. | TRBV29-1 | CSVVGTGGPTDTQYF
once | TRBV19 | CASSIGGSNTEAFF
once | TRBV29-1 | CSVEQPGDTQYF
. | TRBV30 | CAWSRTSTGYSIYEQYF
. | TRBV5-1 | CASKDGDKNIQYF
. | TRBV29-1 | CSVGLAGGRYEQYF
. | TRBV4-2 | CASSGRGGTGNTEAFF
. | TRBV30 | CAWGPPASQETQYF
. | TRBV6-5 | CASSYGLAGSETQYF
. | TRBV9 | CASSITSGRAVEQFF
. | TRBV10-2 | CAGSGWQAGEQYF
once | TRBV12-3/TRBV12-4 | CASSFRGSAADTQYF
. | TRBV7-9 | CASSPDWGEAFF
. | TRBV6-6 | CASHPTWGQETQYF
. | TRBV20-1 | CSASRGIRNQPQHF
. | TRBV15 | CATRRGNTEAFF
. | TRBV23-1 | CASSHYYSTNQPQHF
. | TRBV5-1 | CASSLQGTDEQYF
. | TRBV4-3 | CASSQTSSGETQYF
once | TRBV6-2/TRBV6-3 | CASSYRGLHTGELFF
. | TRBV12-3/TRBV12-4 | CASSYSSGNTIYF
. | TRBV7-2 | CASSLVIRRDTQYF
. | TRBV7-3 | CASSQSRADTQYF
once | TRBV25-1 | CASSETREGRDEQFF
. | TRBV30 | CAWSFQGYGIQYF
. | TRBV7-9 | CASSLRIVEKLFF
. | TRBV6-5 | CASSYGPLQYF
. | TRBV11-3 | CASSLASSGRSETQYF
. | TRBV6-2/TRBV6-3 | CASSYSQRSTYEQYF
once | TRBV4-3 | CASSRGWATNEKLFF
. | TRBV7-3 | CASSSTGIRETQYF
. | TRBV30 | CAWSRGGAEAFF
. | TRBV13 | CASSPGQGFDTGELFF
. | TRBV5-4 | CASSSGGTGGIDEQYF
. | TRBV21-1 | CAGRESNSYEQYF
. | TRBV10-1 | CASSESGTGYNEQFF
. | TRBV12-3/TRBV12-4 | CASRNPVGGYTF
few | TRBV7-9 | CASSLGVARSTDTQYF
. | TRBV30 | CASTIGGQGRSGYTF
. | TRBV28 | CASSSNPWGQGTTEAFF
. | TRBV25-1 | CASARTPSSYNEQFF
. | TRBV14 | CASSQSANEQFF
. | TRBV6-1 | CASSEIREIKKLFF
once | TRBV27 | CASSLFPADSTPYEQYF
. | TRBV2 | CASSEPRGGYEQYF
. | TRBV4-2 | CASSHAGGGTDTQYF
. | TRBV3-1 | CASSQGAVTDTQYF
. | TRBV7-2 | CASSRPALADTQYF
. | TRBV9 | CASSEGTSGKSGETQYF
. | TRBV4-3 | CASSQVTGPFSYEQYF